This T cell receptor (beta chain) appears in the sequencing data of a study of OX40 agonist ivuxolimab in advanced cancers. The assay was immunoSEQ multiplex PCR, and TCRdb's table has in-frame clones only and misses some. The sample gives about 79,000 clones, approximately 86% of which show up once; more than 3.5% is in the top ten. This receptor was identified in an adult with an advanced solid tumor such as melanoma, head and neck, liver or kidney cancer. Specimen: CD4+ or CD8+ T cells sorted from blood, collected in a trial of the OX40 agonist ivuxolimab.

In DNA, the CDR3 is TGTGCCAGCAGCCCCCCTCAGACAGGAGGCGAGCAGTACTTC. Its translation is CASSPPQTGGEQYF. The V gene is TRBV28, the J gene TRBJ2-5, with TRBD1 as a possible D gene (6 bases). The J call may be in error: the DNA end matches TRBJ2-7 better. The CDR3 covers 14 residues. Germline CDR1 reads MDHEN; CDR2 reads SYDVKM.